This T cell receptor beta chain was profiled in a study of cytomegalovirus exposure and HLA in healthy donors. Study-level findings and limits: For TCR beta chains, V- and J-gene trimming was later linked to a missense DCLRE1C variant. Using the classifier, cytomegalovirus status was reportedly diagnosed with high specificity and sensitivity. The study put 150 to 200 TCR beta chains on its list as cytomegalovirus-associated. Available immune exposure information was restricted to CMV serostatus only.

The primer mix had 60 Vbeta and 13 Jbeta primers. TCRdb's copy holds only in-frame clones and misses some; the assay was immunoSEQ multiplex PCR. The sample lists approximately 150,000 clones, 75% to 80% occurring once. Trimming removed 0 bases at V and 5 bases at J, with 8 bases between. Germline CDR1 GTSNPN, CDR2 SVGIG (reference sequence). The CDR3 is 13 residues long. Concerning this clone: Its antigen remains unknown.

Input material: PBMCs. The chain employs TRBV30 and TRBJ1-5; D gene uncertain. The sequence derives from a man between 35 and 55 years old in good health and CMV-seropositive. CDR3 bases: TGTGCCTGGAGTGTACAGCACTATCAGCCCCAGCATTTT. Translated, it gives CAWSVQHYQPQHF. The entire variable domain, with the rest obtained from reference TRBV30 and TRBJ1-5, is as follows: SQTIHQWPATLVQPVGSPLSLECTVEGTSNPNLYWYRQAAGRGLQLLFYSVGIGQISSEVPQNLSASRPQDRQFILSSKKLLLSDSGFYLCAWSVQHYQPQHFGDGTRLSIL.